The sequence of this TCR beta chain was determined in a study of blood T cell repertoires in COVID-19. Per the original data handling: Estimated nucleated cell counts came from reference gene primer amplification. The table came from immunoSEQ multiplex PCR; TCRdb's copy has only in-frame clones and leaves some out. That table furnishes V, J and clone size, whereas the DNA furnished D and trimming. The data contain 150,000 to 200,000 clones, approximately 90% of them seen just once; the ten biggest clones take up roughly 2%. This clone appeared a single time. The J segment lost 6 bases and the V segment lost 6 bases, leaving 12 bases of the junction unmatched. Germline V gene lookup returns CDR1 SGHAT and CDR2 FQNNGV. This CDR3 has 15 residues.

Sequencing was carried out using peripheral blood. This receptor was taken from a man younger than 30 who had recovered from COVID-19. V gene TRBV11-2 combines with J gene TRBJ2-3, with 7 nucleotides matching TRBD1. The CDR3 spells CASSRGGESYDTQYF. CDR3 nucleotide sequence: TGTGCCAGCAGTCGAGGGGGCGAGTCCTACGATACGCAGTATTTT.